The clone carrying this TCR beta chain was picked up many times. The V end was cut by 3 bases, the J end by 4 bases, with 18 bases between. The CDR3 contains 15 residues. The germline V gene encodes CDR1 DFQATT and CDR2 SNEGSKA (reference sequence). PBMCs came from 10 ml fresh peripheral blood. Researchers amplified the TCR beta CDR3 regions from RNA transcripts. HTBI primers drove first-round RT-PCR of the TCR CDR3. TCRdb reprocessed the multiplex PCR reads with MiXCR, giving one entry per CDR3 protein. The sample has roughly 720,000 distinct CDR3 sequences; roughly 17% are singletons. This entry belongs to a study of T cells in Graves' hyperthyroidism and ophthalmopathy.

This sequence was found in a man aged 50 to 59 with Graves' hyperthyroidism. The V and J genes are TRBV20-1 and TRBJ1-2; no reliable D call. Sequences were obtained from blood. CDR3 residues: CSASRSGGVVYGYTF. CDR3 DNA: TGCAGTGCTAGTCGTAGCGGCGGGGTAGTCTATGGCTACACCTTC.